The TCR beta chain under discussion was sequenced for a study of blood T cell repertoires in COVID-19. The wider study: Spain, Italy and the United States supplied samples that represented acute and convalescent COVID-19. PBMCs, B-cell-depleted T cells, or T cells were the source of the cDNA or gDNA that made up the material.

In the authors' methods: Amplifying reference gene primers gave estimates of nucleated cell counts. Clones were read by immunoSEQ multiplex PCR, and TCRdb kept only the in-frame ones, dropping some. D and trimming were read from the DNA, whereas the V and J calls and clone size are those reported in that table. The sample records some 80,000 clones, roughly 90% being singletons. CDR1 MGHRA and CDR2 YSYEKL come from the germline V gene. The CDR3 sequence is 15 residues long. Trimming took 1 base from V and 7 from J; bases not matched to a gene: 5. Sequencing was performed on peripheral blood. This sequence originates from a human donor in a cohort sampled during active COVID-19. The J gene is TRBJ2-1, the V gene TRBV4-1; TRBD2 matches 9 bases. CDR3 residues: CASSQVAGGGNEQFF. The CDR3 region has the DNA TGCGCCAGCAGCCAAGTTGCGGGAGGGGGTAATGAGCAGTTCTTC.